This T cell receptor beta chain was sequenced during a study of shared clonotypes between healthy human individuals. The CDR3 consists of 17 residues. Germline V CDR1 and CDR2: LNHDA, SQIVND (reference sequence). V lost 4 bases and J lost 0; bases outside the gene matches: 8. On this clone itself: Its cognate antigen is unknown.

The authors loaded around 190 ng DNA, about 30,000 T cell genomes, into sorted-subset replicate PCRs. The assay was immunoSEQ multiplex PCR, and TCRdb's table has in-frame clones only and misses some. The table includes 2,500,000 or so clones, about 90% detected once. General study findings and limits: Rarefaction showed that sequencing of sorted subsets was incomplete (despite large depth).

The V call is TRBV19, the J call TRBJ1-1; the match to TRBD1 covers 10 bases. Material: naive CD4+ T cells from PBMCs. The subset: CD45RA+ positively selected. The TCR comes from a man aged 18 to 30 in good health. Some clones in this sample may be carry-over from other donors' samples. This CDR3 reads CASSTRTGGNMNTEAFF. The CDR3 DNA follows: TGTGCCAGTAGTACGCGGACAGGGGGGAATATGAACACTGAAGCTTTCTTT.